This TCR beta chain is from a study of CD8 T cells in ankylosing spondylitis. Study observations and caveats: Relatively scarce in peripheral blood, disease-linked clones were CD8+. The clones that were linked to disease were reported to be significantly enriched in matched synovial fluid samples from ankylosing spondylitis patients. Some of the motif variants had earlier been found in reactive arthritis patients' fluid and blood. A TCR beta motif made of roughly eight highly homologous variants seemed typical of ankylosing spondylitis blood.

In making TCR beta libraries, quantitative 5'-RACE with molecular barcodes was used. From the 5' RACE reads, TCRdb called clonotypes with MiXCR, one entry per CDR3 protein. The table shows 300,000 to 400,000 distinct CDR3 sequences, with about 20% occurring only once. In its sample, this clonotype was seen a few times. Its antigen is unidentified. Trimming took off 4 bases at V and 3 bases at J, with 14 bases between the two ends. The CDR3 has 15 amino acids. Germline V gene lookup returns CDR1 MNHEY and CDR2 SVGAGI. The sample was blood, either unsorted or a sorted T cell fraction (not recorded which). The TCR comes from a male donor with ankylosing spondylitis. V and J are TRBV6-5 and TRBJ2-3; D may be TRBD1 or TRBD2 (6 bases each). CDR3 bases: TGTGCCAGCAGTTTCCTGGGGGGCAAAACAGATACGCAGTATTTT. This codes for CASSFLGGKTDTQYF.